This T cell receptor (beta chain) was identified in a study of monozygotic twins with inflammatory bowel disease. From its re-call of the 5' RACE reads, TCRdb lists each CDR3 protein once, without DNA. With hundreds of thousands of distinct CDR3 sequences in the sample, the ten largest clones hold around 2.4%. Germline V lookup: CDR1 MRHNA, CDR2 SNTAGT. The CDR3 totals 15 residues. Sequenced input: blood. The rearrangement uses TRBV6-4 and TRBJ2-1; no DNA is available, so the TRBD2 call from TCRdb remains unchecked. This receptor was obtained from a human donor with ulcerative colitis or Crohn's disease, or a healthy co-twin of an affected twin (not recorded which). The CDR3 loop is CASSQAGGPPNEQFF.